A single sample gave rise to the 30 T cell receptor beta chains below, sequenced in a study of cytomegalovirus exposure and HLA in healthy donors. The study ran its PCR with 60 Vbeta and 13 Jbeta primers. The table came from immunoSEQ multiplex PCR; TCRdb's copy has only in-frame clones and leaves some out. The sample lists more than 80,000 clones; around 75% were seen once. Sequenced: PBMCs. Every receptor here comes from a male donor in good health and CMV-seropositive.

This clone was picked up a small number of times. CDR3 sequence (DNA): TGTGCCTGGAGTGCATCTAGCGCCGAGCAGTACTTC. It is translated as CAWSASSAEQYF. The chain links TRBV30 to TRBJ2-7; D perhaps matches TRBD2 (6 bases). There are 12 residues in the CDR3. Germline CDR1 and CDR2: GTSNPN and SVGIG (reference sequence). V was trimmed by 1 base and J by 6 bases, leaving 10 bases between them.

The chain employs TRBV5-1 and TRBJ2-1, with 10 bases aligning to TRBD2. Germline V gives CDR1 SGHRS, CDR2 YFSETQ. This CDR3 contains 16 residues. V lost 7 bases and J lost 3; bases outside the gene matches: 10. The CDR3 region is CASVGLAGANYNEQFF. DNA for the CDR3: TGCGCCAGCGTTGGCCTAGCGGGGGCCAACTACAATGAGCAGTTCTTC. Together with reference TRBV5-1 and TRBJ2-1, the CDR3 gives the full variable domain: KAGVTQTPRYLIKTRGQQVTLSCSPISGHRSVSWYQQTPGQGLQFLFEYFSETQRNKGNFPGRFSGRQFSNSRSEMNVSTLELGDSALYLCASVGLAGANYNEQFFGPGTRLTVL.

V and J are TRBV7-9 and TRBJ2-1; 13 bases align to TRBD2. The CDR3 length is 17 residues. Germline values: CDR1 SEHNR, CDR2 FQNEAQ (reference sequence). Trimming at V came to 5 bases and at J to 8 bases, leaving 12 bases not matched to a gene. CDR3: CASSPKLAGGPSYEQFF. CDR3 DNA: TGTGCCAGCAGCCCAAAACTAGCGGGGGGGCCAAGCTATGAGCAGTTCTTC.

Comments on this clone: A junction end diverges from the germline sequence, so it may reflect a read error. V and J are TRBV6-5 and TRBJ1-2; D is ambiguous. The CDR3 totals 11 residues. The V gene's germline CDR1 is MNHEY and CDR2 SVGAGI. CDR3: CASSQNYGYPF. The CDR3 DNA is TGTGCCAGCAGCCAAAACTATGGCTACCCCTTC.

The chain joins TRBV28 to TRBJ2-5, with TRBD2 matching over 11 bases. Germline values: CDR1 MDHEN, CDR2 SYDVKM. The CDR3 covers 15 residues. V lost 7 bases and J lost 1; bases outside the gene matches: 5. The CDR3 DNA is TGTGCCAGCATCCTAGCGGGGGGACCCCAAGAGACCCAGTACTTC. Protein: CASILAGGPQETQYF.

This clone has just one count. The CDR3 DNA follows: TGTGCCAGCAGTGAACAACAGGGGGCAACAACTGAAAAACTGTTTTTT. Amino acids: CASSEQQGATTEKLFF. The chain has TRBV6-1 and TRBJ1-4; TRBD1 matches at 9 bases. Trimming removed 2 bases from V and 7 bases from J; junction bases left unmatched: 8. Germline CDR1 MNHNS, CDR2 SASEGT. The CDR3 contains 16 residues.

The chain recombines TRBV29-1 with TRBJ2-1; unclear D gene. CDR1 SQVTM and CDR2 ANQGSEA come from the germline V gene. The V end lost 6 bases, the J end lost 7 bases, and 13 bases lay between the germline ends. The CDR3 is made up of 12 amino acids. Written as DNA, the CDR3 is TGCAGCGTCTTCTTCAGGTCGAATGAGCAGTTCTTC. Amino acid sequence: CSVFFRSNEQFF.

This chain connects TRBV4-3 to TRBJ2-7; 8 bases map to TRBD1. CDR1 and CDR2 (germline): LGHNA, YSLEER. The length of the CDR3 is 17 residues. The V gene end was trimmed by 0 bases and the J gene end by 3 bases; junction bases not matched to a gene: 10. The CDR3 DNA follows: TGCGCCAGCAGCCAAGATTCTGCAGGGGGCGCCTTCTACGAGCAGTACTTC. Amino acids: CASSQDSAGGAFYEQYF.

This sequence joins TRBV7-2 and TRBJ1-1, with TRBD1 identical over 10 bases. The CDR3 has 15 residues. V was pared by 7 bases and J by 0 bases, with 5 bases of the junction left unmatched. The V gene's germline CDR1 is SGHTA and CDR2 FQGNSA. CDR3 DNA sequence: TGTGCCAGCAACCCGGGACAGGGGTTGAACACTGAAGCTTTCTTT. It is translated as CASNPGQGLNTEAFF.

The CDR3 bases are TGTGCCAGCAGCGTATTACTAGCGGGAGGGTACAATGAGCAGTTCTTC. This sequence encodes CASSVLLAGGYNEQFF. The chain recombines TRBV9 with TRBJ2-1; TRBD2 agrees at 13 bases. Trimming removed 1 base from V and 4 bases from J; junction bases left unmatched: 2. The CDR3 spans 16 residues. CDR1 and CDR2 (germline): SGDLS, YYNGEE. The whole variable domain, remainder taken from reference TRBV9 and TRBJ2-1, is DSGVTQTPKHLITATGQRVTLRCSPRSGDLSVYWYQQSLDQGLQFLIQYYNGEERAKGNILERFSAQQFPDLHSELNLSSLELGDSALYFCASSVLLAGGYNEQFFGPGTRLTVL.

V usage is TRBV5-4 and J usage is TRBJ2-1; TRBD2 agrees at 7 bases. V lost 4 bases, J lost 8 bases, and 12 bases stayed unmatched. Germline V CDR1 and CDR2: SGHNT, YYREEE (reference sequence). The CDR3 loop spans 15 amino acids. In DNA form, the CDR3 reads TGTGCCAGCAGCCCCAGCGGGATAGGCCGGGATGAGCAGTTCTTC. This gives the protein CASSPSGIGRDEQFF.

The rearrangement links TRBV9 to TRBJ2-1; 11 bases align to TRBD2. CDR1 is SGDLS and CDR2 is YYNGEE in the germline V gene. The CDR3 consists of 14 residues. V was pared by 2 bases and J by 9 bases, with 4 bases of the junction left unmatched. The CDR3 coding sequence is TGTGCCAGCAGCGTTAGCGGGGGGGCGGGTGAGCAGTTCTTC. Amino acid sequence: CASSVSGGAGEQFF.

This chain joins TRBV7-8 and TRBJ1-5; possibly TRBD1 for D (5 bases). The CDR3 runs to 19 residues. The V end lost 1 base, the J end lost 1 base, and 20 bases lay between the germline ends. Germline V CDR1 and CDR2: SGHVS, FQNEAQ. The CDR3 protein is CASSLGSMGRPGSNQPQHF. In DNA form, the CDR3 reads TGTGCCAGCAGCTTAGGGTCTATGGGCAGGCCAGGGAGCAATCAGCCCCAGCATTTT.

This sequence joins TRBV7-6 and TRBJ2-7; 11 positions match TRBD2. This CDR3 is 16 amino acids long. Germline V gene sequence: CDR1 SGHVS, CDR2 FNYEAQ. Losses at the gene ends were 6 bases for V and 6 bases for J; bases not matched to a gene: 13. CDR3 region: CASSDSLAGGPGEQYF. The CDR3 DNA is TGTGCCAGCAGTGATTCTTTAGCGGGAGGGCCGGGCGAGCAGTACTTC.

The CDR3: CASSFVQLTSGGKYEQYF. The CDR3 coding sequence is TGTGCCAGCAGTTTTGTCCAACTCACTAGCGGGGGGAAGTACGAGCAGTACTTC. This chain connects TRBV28 to TRBJ2-7, with 12 bases lining up with TRBD2. The germline CDR1 and CDR2 sequences are MDHEN and SYDVKM. The CDR3 is 18 amino acids. V shed 3 bases, J shed 4 bases, and the junction held 13 bases outside the gene matches.

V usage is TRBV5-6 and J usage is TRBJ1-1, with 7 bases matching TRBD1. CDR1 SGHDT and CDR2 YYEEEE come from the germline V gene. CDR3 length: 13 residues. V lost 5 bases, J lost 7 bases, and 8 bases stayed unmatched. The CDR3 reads CASRLTGVGEAFF. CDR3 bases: TGTGCCAGCAGATTAACAGGGGTAGGTGAAGCTTTCTTT.

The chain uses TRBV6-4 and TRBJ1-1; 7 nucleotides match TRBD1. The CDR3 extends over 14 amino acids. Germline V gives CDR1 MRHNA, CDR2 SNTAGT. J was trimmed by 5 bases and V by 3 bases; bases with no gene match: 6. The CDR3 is CASSETGDRTEAFF. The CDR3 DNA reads TGTGCCAGCAGTGAAACAGGGGATAGGACTGAAGCTTTCTTT.

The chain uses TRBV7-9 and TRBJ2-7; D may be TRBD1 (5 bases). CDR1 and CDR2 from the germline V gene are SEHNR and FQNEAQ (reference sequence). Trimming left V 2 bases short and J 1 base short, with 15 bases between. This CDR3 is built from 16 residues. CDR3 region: CASSLRGSGSSYEQYF. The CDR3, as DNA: TGTGCCAGCAGCTTAAGGGGTAGTGGCAGTTCCTACGAGCAGTACTTC.

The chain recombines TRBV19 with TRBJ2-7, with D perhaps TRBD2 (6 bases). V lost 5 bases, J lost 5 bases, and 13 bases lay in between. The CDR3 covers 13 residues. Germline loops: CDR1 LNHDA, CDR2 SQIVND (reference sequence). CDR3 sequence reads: CASSVGSANEQYF. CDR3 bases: TGTGCCAGTAGTGTCGGGAGTGCGAACGAGCAGTACTTC.

The CDR3 region has the DNA TGTGCCAGCAGGCCCCCCTTGGTAGGCACAGATACGCAGTATTTT. It encodes CASRPPLVGTDTQYF. V usage is TRBV6-5 and J usage is TRBJ2-3; D is unclear. Trimming cost V 6 bases and J 1 base, with 14 bases left between them. The CDR3 is made up of 15 amino acids. Germline V CDR1 and CDR2: MNHEY, SVGAGI.

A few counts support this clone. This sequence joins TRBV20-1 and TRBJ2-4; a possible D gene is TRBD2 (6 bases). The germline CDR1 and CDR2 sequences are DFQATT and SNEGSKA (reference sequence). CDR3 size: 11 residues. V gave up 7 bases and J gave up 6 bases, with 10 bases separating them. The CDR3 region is CSVLAGNIQYF. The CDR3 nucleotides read TGCAGTGTACTAGCCGGAAACATTCAGTACTTC.

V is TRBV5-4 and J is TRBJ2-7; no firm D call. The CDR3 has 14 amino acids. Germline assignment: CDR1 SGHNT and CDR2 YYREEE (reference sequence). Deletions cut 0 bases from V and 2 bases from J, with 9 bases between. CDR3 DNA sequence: TGTGCCAGCAGCTTGGCTGTCAGGCCCTACGAGCAGTACTTC. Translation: CASSLAVRPYEQYF.

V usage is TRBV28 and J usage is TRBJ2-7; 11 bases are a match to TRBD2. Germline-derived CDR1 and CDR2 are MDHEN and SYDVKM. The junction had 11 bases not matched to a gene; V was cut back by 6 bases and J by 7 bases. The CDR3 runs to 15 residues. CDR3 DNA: TGTGCCAGCAGGACCTTACTAGCGGGAGAGGGGGAGCAGTACTTC. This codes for CASRTLLAGEGEQYF.

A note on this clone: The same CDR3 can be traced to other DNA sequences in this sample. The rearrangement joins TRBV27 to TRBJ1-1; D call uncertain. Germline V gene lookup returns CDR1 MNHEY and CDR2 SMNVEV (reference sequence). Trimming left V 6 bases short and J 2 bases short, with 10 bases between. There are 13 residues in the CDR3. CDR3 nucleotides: TGTGCCAGCAGCCTGGGGAGCAACACTGAAGCTTTCTTT. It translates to CASSLGSNTEAFF.

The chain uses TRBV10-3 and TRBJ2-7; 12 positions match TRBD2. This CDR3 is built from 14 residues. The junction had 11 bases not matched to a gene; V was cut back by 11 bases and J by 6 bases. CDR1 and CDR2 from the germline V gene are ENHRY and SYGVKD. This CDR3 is CASYPGLAGSEQYF. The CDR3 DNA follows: TGTGCCTCGTACCCCGGACTAGCGGGATCCGAGCAGTACTTC.

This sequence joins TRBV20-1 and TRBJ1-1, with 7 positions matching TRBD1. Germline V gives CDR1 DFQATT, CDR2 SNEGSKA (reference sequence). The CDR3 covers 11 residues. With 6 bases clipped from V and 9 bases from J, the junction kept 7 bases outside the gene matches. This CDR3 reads CSAATGRQAFF. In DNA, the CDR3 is TGCAGTGCCGCGACAGGGCGGCAAGCTTTCTTT.

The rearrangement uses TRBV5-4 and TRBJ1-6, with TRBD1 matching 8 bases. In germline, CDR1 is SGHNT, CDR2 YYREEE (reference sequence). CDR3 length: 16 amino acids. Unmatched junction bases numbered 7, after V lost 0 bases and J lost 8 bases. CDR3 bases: TGTGCCAGCAGCTTGGGCCAGGGGGCGTTAGATTCACCCCTCCACTTT. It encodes CASSLGQGALDSPLHF.

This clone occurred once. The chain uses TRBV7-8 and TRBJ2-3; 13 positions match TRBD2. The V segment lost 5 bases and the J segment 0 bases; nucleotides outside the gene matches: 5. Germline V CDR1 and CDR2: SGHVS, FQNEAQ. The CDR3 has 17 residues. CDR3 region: CASSILLAGGSTDTQYF. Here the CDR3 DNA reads TGTGCCAGCAGCATTTTACTAGCGGGGGGGAGCACAGATACGCAGTATTTT.

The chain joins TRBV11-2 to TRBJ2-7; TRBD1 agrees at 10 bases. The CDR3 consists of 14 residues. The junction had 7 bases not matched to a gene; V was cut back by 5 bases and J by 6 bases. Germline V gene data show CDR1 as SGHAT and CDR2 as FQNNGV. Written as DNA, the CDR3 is TGTGCCAGCAGCAAGCGACAGGGGGCGTCCGAGCAGTACTTC. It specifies CASSKRQGASEQYF.

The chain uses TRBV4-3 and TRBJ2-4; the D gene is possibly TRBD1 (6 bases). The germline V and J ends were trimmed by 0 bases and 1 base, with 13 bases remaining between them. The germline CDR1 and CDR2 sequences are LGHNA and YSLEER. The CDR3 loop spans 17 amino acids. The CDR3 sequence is CASSQDPGHLAKNIQYF. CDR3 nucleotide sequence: TGCGCCAGCAGCCAAGACCCGGGACACTTGGCCAAAAACATTCAGTACTTC.